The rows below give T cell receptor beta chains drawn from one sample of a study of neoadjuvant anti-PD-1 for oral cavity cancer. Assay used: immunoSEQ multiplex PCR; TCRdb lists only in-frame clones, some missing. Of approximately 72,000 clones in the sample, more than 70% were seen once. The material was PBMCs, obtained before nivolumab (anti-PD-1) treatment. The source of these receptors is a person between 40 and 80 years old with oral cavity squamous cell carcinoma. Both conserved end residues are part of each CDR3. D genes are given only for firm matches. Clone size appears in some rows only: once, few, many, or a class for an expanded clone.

DNA: TGTGCCAGCAGCCCAGTTGGGGGGTCCTCCTACAATGAGCAGTTCTTC
CDR3: CASSPVGGSSYNEQFF
size: NA
D: NA
V: TRBV7-9
J: TRBJ2-1
length: 16

DNA: TGTGCCAGAAGCCCGACAGGGGATGAGGGCTATGGCTACACCTTC
CDR3: CARSPTGDEGYGYTF
size: NA
D: TRBD1
V: TRBV5-3
J: TRBJ1-2
length: 15

DNA: TGTGCCTGGAGGTCTCTCGGGGGGGCCTCCAATGAGCAGTTCTTC
CDR3: CAWRSLGGASNEQFF
size: NA
D: TRBD2
V: TRBV30
J: TRBJ2-1
length: 15

DNA: TGCGCCAGCAGCCCCTTCCGGGACAGGGAGGCCGGGGAGCTGTTTTTT
CDR3: CASSPFRDREAGELFF
size: NA
D: TRBD1
V: TRBV5-1
J: TRBJ2-2
length: 16

DNA: TGCGCCAGCAGCTTGGCTTGGGGCCCTGGGACTGAAGCTTTCTTT
CDR3: CASSLAWGPGTEAFF
size: NA
D: NA
V: TRBV5-1
J: TRBJ1-1
length: 15

DNA: TGTGCCAGCACCCTTGATGGACAGGGATACACAGATACGCAGTATTTT
CDR3: CASTLDGQGYTDTQYF
size: NA
D: TRBD1
V: TRBV9
J: TRBJ2-3
length: 16

DNA: TGTGCCAGCAGCTTAGGTGGAAGCAATCAGCCCCAGCATTTT
CDR3: CASSLGGSNQPQHF
size: NA
D: NA
V: TRBV5-4
J: TRBJ1-5
length: 14

DNA: TGTGCCAGGACACCACGACTAGCGGACTCCTACGAGCAGTACTTC
CDR3: CARTPRLADSYEQYF
size: NA
D: TRBD2
V: TRBV2
J: TRBJ2-7
length: 15

DNA: TGTGCCATCAGTGCGGAGGGGAATGAGCAGTTCTTC
CDR3: CAISAEGNEQFF
size: once
D: NA
V: TRBV10-3
J: TRBJ2-1
length: 12

DNA: TGTGCCAGCCTGCGGGCGGGAGGACTCTACGAGCAGTACTTC
CDR3: CASLRAGGLYEQYF
size: NA
D: TRBD2
V: TRBV28
J: TRBJ2-7
length: 14

DNA: TGTGCCAGCAGCTTGGGGTTGAGGGGGTCTTTGGAGACCCAGTACTTC
CDR3: CASSLGLRGSLETQYF
size: NA
D: NA
V: TRBV5-5
J: TRBJ2-5
length: 16

DNA: TGTGCCAGTAGTCAACGGGGCCTTAATTCACCCCTCCACTTT
CDR3: CASSQRGLNSPLHF
size: NA
D: NA
V: TRBV19
J: TRBJ1-6
length: 14

DNA: TGTGCCAGCAGTTTTTTTGCGAGCTTAGGGGTTTTTCACAATGAGCAGTTCTTC
CDR3: CASSFFASLGVFHNEQFF
size: NA
D: NA
V: TRBV28
J: TRBJ2-1
length: 18

DNA: TGTGCCAGTAGTATGGATGCCCATAGCCATAATTCACCCCTCCACTTT
CDR3: CASSMDAHSHNSPLHF
size: few
D: NA
V: TRBV19
J: TRBJ1-6
length: 16

DNA: TGTGCCAGCAGCATTCCCAGGGGGTTCGCAGATACGCAGTATTTT
CDR3: CASSIPRGFADTQYF
size: NA
D: TRBD1
V: TRBV5-6
J: TRBJ2-3
length: 15

DNA: TGTGCCAGCAGCTTTCAGGGTGGGACTGAAGCTTTCTTT
CDR3: CASSFQGGTEAFF
size: NA
D: NA
V: TRBV7-9
J: TRBJ1-1
length: 13

DNA: TGCGCCAGCAGCGCCAGGGATGAGCAGTTCTTC
CDR3: CASSARDEQFF
size: once
D: NA
V: TRBV5-1
J: TRBJ2-1
length: 11

DNA: TGTGCCAGCAGTTTTAGAGGGTCCCAAGAGACCCAGTACTTC
CDR3: CASSFRGSQETQYF
size: NA
D: NA
V: TRBV25-1
J: TRBJ2-5
length: 14

DNA: TGTGCCAGTAGTATGTTCGGCTGGGAGCAGTTCTTC
CDR3: CASSMFGWEQFF
size: NA
D: NA
V: TRBV19
J: TRBJ2-1
length: 12

DNA: TGCAGTGTAGGTCTCAATCAGCCCCAGCATTTT
CDR3: CSVGLNQPQHF
size: NA
D: NA
V: TRBV20-1
J: TRBJ1-5
length: 11

DNA: TGCAGCGTTGATTACGTGTACTATGGCTACACCTTC
CDR3: CSVDYVYYGYTF
size: NA
D: NA
V: TRBV29-1
J: TRBJ1-2
length: 12

DNA: TGTGCCAGCAGCGGGGACAGGGTAGGAGGCTACACCTTC
CDR3: CASSGDRVGGYTF
size: NA
D: TRBD1
V: TRBV2
J: TRBJ1-2
length: 13

DNA: TGTGCCAGCAGCCCGAGCCGGAGCGTCTCAGATACGCAGTATTTT
CDR3: CASSPSRSVSDTQYF
size: NA
D: NA
V: TRBV7-8
J: TRBJ2-3
length: 15

DNA: TGTGCCAGCAGTTTATTTCGGGGCTCCTACGAGCAGTACTTC
CDR3: CASSLFRGSYEQYF
size: NA
D: NA
V: TRBV27
J: TRBJ2-7
length: 14